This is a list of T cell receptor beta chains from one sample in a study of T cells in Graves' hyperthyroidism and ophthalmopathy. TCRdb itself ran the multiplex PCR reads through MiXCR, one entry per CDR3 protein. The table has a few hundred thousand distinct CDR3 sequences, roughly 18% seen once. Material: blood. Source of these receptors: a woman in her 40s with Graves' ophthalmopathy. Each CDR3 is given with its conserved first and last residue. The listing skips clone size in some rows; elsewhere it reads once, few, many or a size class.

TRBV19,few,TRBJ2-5,CASSIQDRGLGETQYF
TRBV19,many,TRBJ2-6,CASSMRVGKAAGANVLTF
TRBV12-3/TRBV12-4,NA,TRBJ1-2,CASSFNGDLGYTF
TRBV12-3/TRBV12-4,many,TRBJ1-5,CASSPDRGWSQPQHF
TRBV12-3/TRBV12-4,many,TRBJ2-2,CASSSAVGELFF
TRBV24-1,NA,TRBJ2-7,CATSDPTGVEFHEQYF
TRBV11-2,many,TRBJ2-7,CASSLVLRGRPYEQYF
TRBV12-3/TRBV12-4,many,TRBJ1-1,CASSTGTGGEAFF
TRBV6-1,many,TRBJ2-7,CASRKLSGTKPYEQYF
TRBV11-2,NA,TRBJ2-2,CASRSIENTGELFF
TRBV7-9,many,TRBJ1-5,CASSRTGSQPQHF
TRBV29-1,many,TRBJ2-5,CSVAGQETQYF
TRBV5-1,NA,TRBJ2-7,CASSTSLAGPYEQYF
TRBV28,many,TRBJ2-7,CASRLGGLGVDEQYF
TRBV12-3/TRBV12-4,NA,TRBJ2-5,CASSRRGGLGETQYF
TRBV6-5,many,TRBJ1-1,CASTKSHRNTEAFF
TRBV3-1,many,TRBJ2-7,CASSLGTGNGEQYF
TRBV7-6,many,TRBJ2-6,CASSRRVGGANVLTF
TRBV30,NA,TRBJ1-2,CAWSGELDSANYGYTF
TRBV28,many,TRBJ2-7,CASSWDRGHSEQYF
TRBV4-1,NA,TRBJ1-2,CASSQETAANYGYTF
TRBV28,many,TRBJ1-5,CASSLWGTGEKGQPQHF
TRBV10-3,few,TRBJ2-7,CAISDPGVSSYEQYF
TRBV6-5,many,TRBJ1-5,CASSYSVNQPQHF
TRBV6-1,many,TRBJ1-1,CASSGRPERTEAFF
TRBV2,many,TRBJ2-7,CASSPFGEQYF
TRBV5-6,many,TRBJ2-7,CASSAAGYEQYF
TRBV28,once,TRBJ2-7,CASRQGQGLSEQYF
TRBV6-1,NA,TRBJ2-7,CASSDAGVSYEQYF
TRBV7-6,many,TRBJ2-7,CASLHEGTFYEQYF
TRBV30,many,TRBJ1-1,CAWSVGDSPNTEAFF
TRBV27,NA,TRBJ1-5,CASGRQGNEAQHF
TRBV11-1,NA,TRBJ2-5,CASSSLGMEREKESQYF
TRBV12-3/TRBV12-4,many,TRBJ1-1,CASSLAGTGTTEAFF
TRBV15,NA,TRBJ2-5,CATSTLGLDRETQYF
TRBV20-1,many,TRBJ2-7,CSAERLAGAYEQYF
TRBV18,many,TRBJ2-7,CASSPNENRVSNEQYF
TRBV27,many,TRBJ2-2,CASSLEALGGGELFF
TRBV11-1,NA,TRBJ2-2,CVSSPLAVLNTGELFF
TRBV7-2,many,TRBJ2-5,CASSLDASGRKTQYF